This TCR beta chain was recorded in a study of radiation and T cells in renal cell carcinoma. Libraries were prepared by immunoSEQ multiplex PCR; TCRdb keeps only in-frame clonotypes and omits some of them. The table has approximately 40,000 clones, 70% to 85% seen once. The germline V and J ends were trimmed by 6 bases and 4 bases, with 20 bases remaining between them. Germline lookup yields CDR1 LNHDA and CDR2 SQIVND (reference sequence). The CDR3 has 16 residues. In this sample, this clone turned up once. Regarding time point: blood 4 weeks post-SBRT, at nephrectomy. The treatment: 15 Gy SBRT to primary tumor, nephrectomy 4 weeks later. Nephrectomy followed 15 Gy stereotactic body radiation by 4 weeks.

The input for sequencing was blood, taken from a patient whose treatment included radiotherapy and nephrectomy. This rearrangement joins TRBV19 to TRBJ2-3, with D possibly TRBD2 on 6 matching bases. This receptor was obtained from a woman in her sixties or seventies with renal cell carcinoma. The CDR3 loop is CASSPTRRGGADTQYF. The DNA for the CDR3 is TGTGCCAGTAGCCCGACTAGACGGGGAGGTGCAGATACGCAGTATTTT.